These T cell receptor beta chains were read from a single sample in a study of cytomegalovirus exposure and HLA in healthy donors. Method: immunoSEQ multiplex PCR; TCRdb's copy keeps in-frame clones and lacks some. Of under 200,000 clones listed, roughly four fifths are singletons. Sequenced input: PBMCs. These receptors all stem from a female donor in good health and CMV-seronegative. Both conserved end residues are part of each CDR3.

cdr3_length | v_call | cdr3_aa
16 | TRBV7-2 | CASSLGSGQLTDTQYF
12 | TRBV5-4 | CASSGDLDSKFF
12 | TRBV6-5 | CASSNRGGGYTF
15 | TRBV4-3 | CASSHRTVWGNEQFF
16 | TRBV4-2 | CASSQGDSLRGYEQYF
13 | TRBV6-1 | CASTGQLAYEQYF
15 | TRBV6-1 | CASTLLGRGNTEAFF
13 | TRBV18 | CASSTGSGNTIYF
13 | TRBV14 | CASSHGRGLEQYF
12 | TRBV27 | CAVTGPANEQFF
16 | TRBV10-2 | CASRAGQGTDAYGYTF
14 | TRBV7-9 | CASSLSGGNTEAFF
16 | TRBV4-1 | CASSRTVISYNSPLHF
13 | TRBV27 | CASSLQGLSEAFF
11 | TRBV7-2 | CASSPNYEQYF
16 | TRBV5-5 | CASSPGSGGTGNTIYF
16 | TRBV6-5 | CASSYSTPSSYNEQFF
14 | TRBV29-1 | CSVDRLAGVNEQFF
17 | TRBV5-1 | CASSLAGGGASSYEQYF
14 | TRBV29-1 | CSVEDHRGRTEAFF
16 | TRBV5-1 | CASSLVGGRAPNEQFF
13 | TRBV7-3 | CASSLRVADTQYF
17 | TRBV7-2 | CASSLAGGNPPTQPQHF
15 | TRBV6-5 | CASTPTETGANVLTF
13 | TRBV5-1 | CASSLQGESEAFF
17 | TRBV11-1 | CASSLHAGLAVQETQYF
14 | TRBV6-5 | CASRSGRITDTQYF
16 | TRBV7-6 | CASRLVGSTNTGELFF
13 | TRBV6-1 | CASRRGINEKLFF
16 | TRBV4-1 | CASSQPTSRLGGELFF
18 | TRBV5-8 | CASSLAETGGTPIYEQYF
16 | TRBV7-3 | CASSPRPSGRLGEQFF
16 | TRBV13 | CASSWGAVETQETQYF
14 | TRBV30 | CAWSVGTDYNEQFF
11 | TRBV25-1 | CASSAGYEQYF
14 | TRBV9 | CASSAKGGVYGYTF
15 | TRBV6-5 | CASSYSLGGNYGYTF
14 | TRBV7-9 | CASGTITGANVLTF
16 | TRBV4-2 | CASSRSTGDDYEKLFF
13 | TRBV6-5 | CASRAGGYNEQFF
11 | TRBV20-1 | CSAILAVQRFF
18 | TRBV10-2 | CASSDLLVEESSGNTIYF
13 | TRBV5-8 | CASTQGGTDTQYF
15 | TRBV7-9 | CASSLADRANTEAFF
14 | TRBV28 | CASSYHTGNSPLHF
16 | TRBV4-1 | CASNHPGRAVDNEQFF
16 | TRBV28 | CASSLWDRGLGYGYTF
16 | TRBV7-3 | CASSLTGGTGAEKLFF
16 | TRBV7-8 | CASSLVGGGYNYGYTF
14 | TRBV7-3 | CASSLTGQVAEAFF
13 | TRBV2 | CAGATGIGSPLHF
13 | TRBV6-5 | CASSSGTRKTQYF
15 | TRBV11-1 | CASSLAGTGVYEQYF
13 | TRBV30 | CAWSPKATGEQFF
12 | TRBV7-8 | CASSSGQGGNTF
14 | TRBV12-5 | CASGLDPASGGYTF
17 | TRBV7-9 | CASSLVSIFTANYGYTF
11 | TRBV29-1 | CSARDSTEAFF